This T cell receptor beta chain came from a study of regulatory T cells in long-lasting Graves disease. Arm-PCR with iRepertoire HTBI primers amplified the CDR3 regions for these TCR beta libraries. In the original analysis: Spanning all samples, the identified segments comprised around 62 TRBV and around 13 TRBJ. TCRdb processed the multiplex PCR reads anew with MiXCR; each CDR3 protein has one entry. The V and J calls were determined by TCRdb, not by the authors. The profile shows 450,000 to 650,000 distinct CDR3 sequences, 15% to 20% of them singletons. The CDR3 loop spans 14 amino acids. The germline CDR1 and CDR2 sequences are MNHEY and SVGEGT. The ends were cut back, 0 bases at V and 9 bases at J, with 12 bases in the middle. Time point described: newly diagnosed GD, antithyroid drugs for less than 3 months. RNA isolated from PBMCs was used to make the TCR library. Graves' disease diagnoses used American Thyroid Association guidelines.

These data also formed part of another study, on T cells in Graves' hyperthyroidism and ophthalmopathy.

Source: peripheral blood mononuclear cells (PBMCs), taken at new diagnosis, from a patient treated with antithyroid drugs. The gene calls are TRBV6-2 or TRBV6-3 and TRBJ2-1; the D is unclear. The receptor was isolated from a woman aged 35-60 years with Graves disease. The CDR3 sequence is CASSYSPGEFEQFF. CDR3 bases: TGTGCCAGCAGTTACTCGCCCGGAGAGTTTGAGCAGTTCTTC.